This is a list of T cell receptor beta chains from one sample in a study of tumor and adjacent non-tumor tissue in lung cancer. In TCRdb, the multiplex PCR reads were re-called with MiXCR into one record per CDR3 protein. The table shows 75,000 to 90,000 distinct CDR3 sequences, with under 80% occurring only once. The sequenced sample consisted of distant non-tumor lung tissue. All receptors come from a woman aged 45-65 years with non-small cell lung cancer. Both conserved end residues are part of each CDR3. A D gene is named only where the DNA matches it firmly. Part of the rows lack a size; the others show once, few, many or a class for expanded clones.

>few|TRBV6-5|TRBD1|TRBJ2-7
TGTGCCAGCGGCTTCGGGACAGGAGACTACGAGCAGTGCTTC
CASGFGTGDYEQCF
>NA|TRBV29-1|NA|TRBJ2-7
TGCAGCATTCGGATGGATACCTACGAGCAGTACTTC
CSIRMDTYEQYF
>NA|TRBV5-5|NA|TRBJ2-7
TGCGCCAGCAGCCTAACGACAGGTTTCTACGAGCAGCACTTC
CASSLTTGFYEQHF
>NA|TRBV11-2|NA|TRBJ1-2
TGTGCCAGCAGCTTAGCCGAGGGAGGACGTGGCTACACCTTC
CASSLAEGGRGYTF
>NA|TRBV28|TRBD2|TRBJ2-7
TGTGCCAGTAGCCCCGTTAGCGGGAGAGTTTGCGAGCAGTACTTC
CASSPVSGRVCEQYF
>many|TRBV29-1|TRBD1|TRBJ2-6
TGCAGCGTTGGGGGACAGGGTTCTTTCTCTGGGGCCAACGTCCTGACTTTC
CSVGGQGSFSGANVLTF
>medium-sized|TRBV29-1|TRBD1|TRBJ1-1
TGCAGCGTTGAAGGGACAGGGGGCGCGAACACTGAAGCTTTCTTT
CSVEGTGGANTEAFF
>NA|TRBV4-2|NA|TRBJ2-3
TGTACCAGCAGCCAAGAGACAGCCAACAGGGATACGCAGTATTTT
CTSSQETANRDTQYF
>NA|TRBV11-2|NA|TRBJ2-1
TGTGCTAGCAGCTCAAATTACGGCGGTTGGCATGAGCAGTTCTTC
CASSSNYGGWHEQFF
>NA|TRBV29-1|NA|TRBJ1-2
TGCAGAGTCGATCGGGTGGGGGGGTCGGCGAACTATGGCTACACCTTC
CRVDRVGGSANYGYTF
>once|TRBV29-1|TRBD1|TRBJ2-2
TGCATCGTTAGGGACCGGGACAGATACACCGGGGAGCTGTTTTTT
CIVRDRDRYTGELFF
>few|TRBV20-1|NA|TRBJ2-7
TGCAGTGCTAGAGATGAGGATCTCCCATACGAGCAGTACTTC
CSARDEDLPYEQYF
>NA|TRBV4-2|TRBD2|TRBJ2-1
TGTGCCATCAGCCAAGAAGACAGCGGGACGGGTGAGCAGTTCTTC
CAISQEDSGTGEQFF
>few|TRBV11-2|NA|TRBJ2-7
TGTGCCAGCAGTCTCACGGACGCAGCATACGAGCAGTACTTC
CASSLTDAAYEQYF
>NA|TRBV6-5|NA|TRBJ2-1
TGTGCAAGCAGTTCCGGACAGTATAATGGGCAGTTCTTC
CASSSGQYNGQFF
>NA|TRBV20-1|TRBD1|TRBJ1-5
TGCAGTGCTAAAGATCAAGGGACAGATCGTCAGCCCCAACATTTT
CSAKDQGTDRQPQHF
>NA|TRBV5-6|NA|TRBJ2-7
TGTGCCAGCAGCTCGGTAAGTAGCGGCTACCAGCAGTACTTC
CASSSVSSGYQQYF
>NA|TRBV12-3/TRBV12-4|TRBD1|TRBJ2-7
TGTGCAAGCAGCGCCTGGGACAGGAACACCTACGAGCAGTACTTC
CASSAWDRNTYEQYF
>once|TRBV4-2|NA|TRBJ2-1
TGTGCCAGTAGCCAAGGTTTAGTGGAATACCACAATGATCAATTCTTC
CASSQGLVEYHNDQFF
>once|TRBV14|TRBD1|TRBJ2-7
TGTGCCAGCAGCAGGACAGGGGGTTGCGAGCAGTACTTC
CASSRTGGCEQYF
>NA|TRBV29-1|NA|TRBJ2-3
TGCAGTACCATACTGACAAGGCCCACAGATACGCAGTATTTT
CSTILTRPTDTQYF
>NA|TRBV4-1|NA|TRBJ1-2
TGCGCCAGCAGCCAAGAAGCGAGACCCGGGGGTGGCTACACCTTC
CASSQEARPGGGYTF
>many|TRBV7-9|NA|TRBJ2-7
TGTGCCAGCAGCTCTCTTGGGGGGGGGCCAACCTACGAGCAGTACTTC
CASSSLGGGPTYEQYF
>once|TRBV24-1|NA|TRBJ2-5
TGTGCCAGCAGTGACGTGACACGGGGTCAGGGGACCCAGTACTTC
CASSDVTRGQGTQYF
>many|TRBV29-1|NA|TRBJ2-1
TGCAGCGTTGATACGGGGTACAATGAGCAGTTCTTC
CSVDTGYNEQFF
>many|TRBV29-1|NA|TRBJ2-7
TGCAGCGTTCGGGACGAAATAAGGGGGCAGTACTTC
CSVRDEIRGQYF
>NA|TRBV12-3/TRBV12-4|TRBD1|TRBJ2-7
TGTGACAGCAGGGGGCAGGCCTACGAGCAGTATTTC
CDSRGQAYEQYF
>NA|TRBV29-1|NA|TRBJ1-1
TGCAGCGCCGCCGCAGGGTACCTGAACACTGAAGCTTTTTTT
CSAAAGYLNTEAFF
>NA|TRBV6-2/TRBV6-3|NA|TRBJ2-1
TGTGTCAGCAATTGGGAACTAGCTGTAAGCTCCTACAATGAGCAGTTCTTC
CVSNWELAVSSYNEQFF
>once|TRBV12-3/TRBV12-4|NA|TRBJ1-2
TGTGTCAGCAGCCCCCGGGACACCTATGGCTACACCTTC
CVSSPRDTYGYTF
>NA|TRBV29-1|NA|TRBJ2-2
TGCAGTGTTAGAACGGGGTCCCGCGGGGAGCTGTTTTTT
CSVRTGSRGELFF